The 19 T cell receptor beta chains below were found in one sample sequenced in a study of T-cell reconstitution after alpha-beta-depleted transplantation in children. Unique molecular identifiers were incorporated when the TCRbeta library was constructed. TCRdb re-analysed the PCR reads in MiXCR, keeping a single row per CDR3 protein. This sample has about 590,000 distinct CDR3 sequences, with over 10% found just once. This specimen was PBMCs, mostly from graft donor cells, taken 360 days after TCRalphabeta/CD19-depleted stem cell transplant. All receptors come from a male patient aged 10 to 17 who had a stem cell transplant for acute myeloid leukemia, so the T cells may come from the graft donor.

The CDR3 DNA follows: TGTGCCAGCAGTCCCTACTTACTGGTGGGCGAAGAGACCCAGTACTTC. This codes for CASSPYLLVGEETQYF. This chain connects TRBV27 to TRBJ2-5; D is uncertain. The CDR3 extends over 16 amino acids. V lost 5 bases and J 3 bases, leaving 19 bases between the germline ends. The germline gives CDR1 MNHEY, CDR2 SMNVEV (reference sequence).

This clonotype was counted at least ten times. The chain combines TRBV7-2 with TRBJ2-3; 8 bases map to TRBD2. Germline CDR1 reads SGHTA; CDR2 reads FQGNSA. The CDR3 runs to 15 residues. Trimming took 2 bases from V and 2 from J; bases not matched to a gene: 3. CDR3 DNA sequence: TGTGCCAGCAGCTTAAGCGGGAGCCCCACAGATACGCAGTATTTT. Translated, it gives CASSLSGSPTDTQYF.

This clonotype has a handful of counts. The chain carries TRBV24-1 and TRBJ2-3; weak D call: TRBD2 (7 bases). The CDR3 contains 15 residues. Germline CDR1 and CDR2: KGHDR and SFDVKD. The germline V and J ends were trimmed by 4 bases and 6 bases, with 16 bases remaining between them. Here the CDR3 reads CATSDWGGSSDTQYF. The CDR3 DNA is TGTGCCACCAGTGACTGGGGGGGCTCATCGGATACGCAGTATTTT.

The chain has TRBV14 and TRBJ2-1; weak D call: TRBD2 (5 bases). Germline-derived CDR1 and CDR2 are SGHDN and FVKESK. The CDR3 extends over 16 amino acids. Trimming left V 4 bases short and J 7 bases short, with 20 bases between. CDR3 nucleotides: TGTGCCAGCAGCCTCAGGAGGTCCTCCCGACCTAATGAGCAGTTCTTC. It encodes CASSLRRSSRPNEQFF.

This clonotype was counted between two and nine times. The rearrangement uses TRBV3-1 and TRBJ2-2; perhaps TRBD2 as D (5 bases). The V gene lost 6 bases and the J gene lost 1 base, with 15 bases spanning the gap. The germline V gene encodes CDR1 LGHDT and CDR2 YNNKEL (reference sequence). The CDR3 totals 16 residues. This CDR3 reads CASSPNAGLNTGELFF. Written as DNA, the CDR3 is TGTGCCAGCAGTCCCAACGCGGGCCTGAACACCGGGGAGCTGTTTTTT.

The rearrangement joins TRBV18 to TRBJ2-7; D not resolved. The CDR3 has 14 amino acids. Germline lookup yields CDR1 KGHSH and CDR2 LQKENI. V lost 1 base and J lost 2, with 9 bases in between. The CDR3 is CASSPLGRPYEQYF. For the CDR3, the DNA is TGTGCCAGCTCACCACTAGGTCGTCCCTACGAGCAGTACTTC. The full variable domain, completed using reference TRBV18 and TRBJ2-7, is NAGVMQNPRHLVRRRGQEARLRCSPMKGHSHVYWYRQLPEEGLKFMVYLQKENIIDESGMPKERFSAEFPKEGPSILRIQQVVRGDSAAYFCASSPLGRPYEQYFGPGTRLTVT.

The gene calls are TRBV28 and TRBJ1-2, with a tentative D call TRBD1 (6 bases). This CDR3 spans 15 amino acids. CDR1 and CDR2 from the germline V gene are MDHEN and SYDVKM. Trimming pared 1 base from V and 1 base from J, leaving 10 bases between. CDR3 nucleotide sequence: TGTGCCAGCAGTTTATCAGGGGTTAATAACTATGGCTACACCTTC. This codes for CASSLSGVNNYGYTF.

This clonotype has at least ten counts. J is TRBJ2-2 and V is TRBV28, with TRBD2 matching over 7 bases. Germline assignment: CDR1 MDHEN and CDR2 SYDVKM. The trim removed 8 bases at V and 0 bases at J, leaving 9 bases unmatched. The CDR3 sequence is 16 residues long. CDR3 DNA sequence: TGTGCCAGCCGCGAACCTAGCGGATCGAACACCGGGGAGCTGTTTTTT. The encoded protein is CASREPSGSNTGELFF. Together with reference TRBV28 and TRBJ2-2, the CDR3 gives the full variable domain: DVKVTQSSRYLVKRTGEKVFLECVQDMDHENMFWYRQDPGLGLRLIYFSYDVKMKEKGDIPEGYSVSREKKERFSLILESASTNQTSMYLCASREPSGSNTGELFFGEGSRLTVL.

The V call is TRBV24-1, the J call TRBJ1-1, with 10 bases that match TRBD1. The J segment lost 5 bases and the V segment lost 4 bases, leaving 6 bases of the junction unmatched. Germline CDR1 reads KGHDR; CDR2 reads SFDVKD. The CDR3 is 15 amino acids. The CDR3 protein is CATSEGGQGRTEAFF. DNA for the CDR3: TGTGCCACCAGTGAGGGGGGACAGGGGCGGACTGAAGCTTTCTTT.

V and J are TRBV7-3 and TRBJ2-3; 8 positions match TRBD2. The V gene's germline CDR1 is SGHTA and CDR2 FQGTGA. The CDR3 consists of 19 residues. The ends lost 4 bases at V and 0 bases at J; junction bases unmatched: 15. CDR3 in amino acids: CASSSQPWASGPSTDTQYF. The CDR3 coding sequence is TGTGCCAGCAGCTCTCAACCGTGGGCTAGCGGGCCTAGCACAGATACGCAGTATTTT.

This clonotype was observed a few times. The chain uses TRBV5-1 and TRBJ2-5; D is unresolved. The V gene lost 0 bases and the J gene lost 1 base, with 7 bases spanning the gap. The germline gives CDR1 SGHRS, CDR2 YFSETQ. The CDR3 covers 14 residues. Written as DNA, the CDR3 is TGCGCCAGCAGCTTGGCGGCAGCCCAAGAGACCCAGTACTTC. This encodes CASSLAAAQETQYF.

The chain carries TRBV20-1 and TRBJ2-2; 7 nucleotides agree with TRBD1. The CDR3 covers 14 residues. CDR1 is DFQATT and CDR2 is SNEGSKA in the germline V gene (reference sequence). Trimming took 3 bases from V and 3 from J; bases not matched to a gene: 4. CDR3 sequence: CSASRGQYTGELFF. DNA of the CDR3: TGCAGTGCTAGTAGGGGACAGTACACCGGGGAGCTGTTTTTT.

V is TRBV4-3 and J is TRBJ2-7, with D possibly being TRBD2 (6 bases). The germline V and J ends were trimmed by 3 bases and 3 bases, with 18 bases remaining between them. The CDR3 has 16 amino acids. CDR1 is LGHNA, CDR2 YSLEER, per germline. The CDR3 DNA reads as TGCGCCAGCAGCCATAGAGCGGGCTCGGCATACTACGAGCAGTACTTC. As protein: CASSHRAGSAYYEQYF.

Many counts were recorded for this clonotype. The V call is TRBV12-3 or TRBV12-4, the J call TRBJ2-3, with 7 bases identical to TRBD1. CDR3 length: 16 amino acids. Unmatched junction bases numbered 10, after V lost 2 bases and J lost 5 bases. CDR3 nucleotide sequence: TGTGCCAGCAGTTTACGGGCAGGGGGTGGAGAAGATACGCAGTATTTT. Translation: CASSLRAGGGEDTQYF.

The table lists this clonotype with a few counts. The genes are TRBV4-3 and TRBJ2-5; 7 bases map to TRBD2. Germline CDR1 and CDR2: LGHNA and YSLEER. Germline trimming cut 1 base from V and 8 bases from J; bases unmatched to any gene: 1. The CDR3 extends over 12 amino acids. CDR3 in DNA: TGCGCCAGCAGCCAAGGGGAGGGAACCCAGTACTTC. Protein sequence: CASSQGEGTQYF.

At least ten counts were recorded for this clonotype. V usage is TRBV5-6 and J usage is TRBJ1-5, with a weak D call TRBD1 (5 bases). This CDR3 has 15 amino acids. Germline V gene data show CDR1 as SGHDT and CDR2 as YYEEEE. Between the trimmed V and J ends, which lost 3 bases and 7 bases, there was a span of 17 bases. For the CDR3, the DNA is TGTGCCAGCAGCTGGGGCAGGGAGGTGGGGCAGCCCCAGCATTTT. This codes for CASSWGREVGQPQHF.

The chain couples TRBV29-1 to TRBJ2-5; 8 bases fit TRBD1. J was trimmed by 5 bases and V by 4 bases; bases with no gene match: 6. The CDR3 contains 13 residues. CDR1 is SQVTM and CDR2 is ANQGSEA in the germline V gene. CDR3 nucleotide sequence: TGCAGCGTTGGGGGCAGGGGGCGGGAGACCCAGTACTTC. It yields the protein CSVGGRGRETQYF.

The rearrangement uses TRBV12-3 or TRBV12-4 and TRBJ2-3; 7 bases align to TRBD2. The J segment lost 2 bases and the V segment lost 3 bases, leaving 17 bases of the junction unmatched. The CDR3 covers 19 residues. The CDR3: CASSFPPGSGRSDTDTQYF. CDR3 DNA: TGTGCCAGCAGTTTTCCACCGGGTAGCGGGCGGTCGGACACAGATACGCAGTATTTT.

This clonotype was seen repeatedly, ten times or more. This sequence joins TRBV27 and TRBJ2-1, with no clear D. CDR3 length: 12 amino acids. Germline assignment: CDR1 MNHEY and CDR2 SMNVEV (reference sequence). V lost 3 bases and J lost 5, with 5 bases in between. The CDR3 DNA follows: TGTGCCAGCAGTTTCTTTAACAATGAGCAGTTCTTC. Amino acids: CASSFFNNEQFF.